Presented here are 6 T cell receptor beta chains from one specimen sequenced in a study of spatial heterogeneity in lung cancer. Using its own MiXCR run on the 5' RACE reads, TCRdb lists one record per CDR3 protein. The data show more than 95,000 distinct CDR3 sequences, over 9% seen once. Stated time point: blood at routine non-recurrence follow-up after resection. Tumor, nontumor lung or frozen PBMC supplied whole RNA, sequenced without sorting. Here the sequenced sample was PBMCs, taken at follow-up. The receptors were gathered from a male donor with early-stage non-small cell lung cancer.

This clonotype was found many times. The chain employs TRBV15 and TRBJ2-3; no clear D. This CDR3 has 18 amino acids. CDR1 and CDR2 from the germline V gene are LNHNV and YYDKDF (reference sequence). V was cut by 0 bases and J by 1 base, with 17 bases left in between. CDR3 sequence: CATSRELIVPQGTDTQYF. Written as DNA, the CDR3 is TGTGCCACCAGCAGAGAACTTATAGTCCCCCAGGGCACAGATACGCAGTATTTT.

This clonotype has only a few counts. This rearrangement joins TRBV12-3 or TRBV12-4 to TRBJ1-2; a possible D gene is TRBD1 (6 bases). V shed 6 bases and J shed 5 bases, with 16 bases lying between them. This CDR3 spans 14 amino acids. The CDR3 region has the DNA TGTGCCAGCAGCCCGGACAGTGGGTGGTATGGCTACACCTTC. It codes for CASSPDSGWYGYTF.

The rearrangement uses TRBV12-3 or TRBV12-4 and TRBJ1-2, with D hard to call. The length of the CDR3 is 16 residues. Trimming pared 6 bases from V and 0 bases from J, leaving 17 bases between. The chain's CDR3 is CASRGRAESPNYGYTF. The DNA for the CDR3 is TGTGCCAGCAGGGGCCGGGCAGAAAGCCCTAACTATGGCTACACCTTC.

The chain has TRBV7-2 and TRBJ2-7, with TRBD1 identical over 9 bases. Trimming took 5 bases from V and 2 from J; bases not matched to a gene: 7. Germline assignment: CDR1 SGHTA and CDR2 FQGNSA. The CDR3 runs to 15 residues. CDR3 sequence: CASSTTGTGPYEQYF. The CDR3 DNA sequence: TGTGCCAGCAGCACCACCGGGACAGGGCCCTACGAGCAGTACTTC.

This clonotype came up many times. This rearrangement joins TRBV29-1 to TRBJ1-1; possibly TRBD1 for D (5 bases). The germline gives CDR1 SQVTM, CDR2 ANQGSEA. Deletions cut 3 bases from V and 7 bases from J, with 9 bases between. The CDR3 loop spans 11 amino acids. The CDR3: CSVEAGFEAFF. The CDR3 bases are TGCAGCGTTGAGGCAGGGTTTGAAGCTTTCTTT.

This clonotype was detected many times. J is TRBJ2-1 and V is TRBV12-3 or TRBV12-4; TRBD2 matches 11 bases. There are 15 residues in the CDR3. After removal of 5 bases from V and 4 bases from J, the junction contained 4 bases not matched to a gene. CDR3 sequence (DNA): TGTGCCAGCAGTAGACTAGCGGGGAGATACAATGAGCAGTTCTTC. It translates to CASSRLAGRYNEQFF.